This TCR beta chain was retrieved from a study of T-cell reconstitution after alpha-beta-depleted transplantation in children. A library of TCRbeta sequences, prepared with unique molecular identifiers, was generated. TCRdb redid the calling of the PCR reads with MiXCR, one entry per CDR3 protein. The sample yields over 100,000 distinct CDR3 sequences, approximately 10% seen once. The study, taken as a whole, reports: Surviving recipient cells, namely T cells and thymic progenitors, were the source of high day-60 TCRbeta diversity in some patients. Reportedly, alpha-beta T cells present about two months post-transplant originated from several hundred expanded clones of graft origin. One year post-transplant, T-cell counts and diversity were largely derived from T cells produced anew.

CDR3 length: 15 residues. CDR1 is LNHDA and CDR2 is SQIVND in the germline V gene (reference sequence). With 3 bases clipped from V and 11 bases from J, the junction kept 13 bases outside the gene matches. The sample holds many counts of this clonotype. Its antigen is undetermined. The chain carries TRBV19 and TRBJ2-1, with 7 bases aligning to TRBD2. Sequenced material: PBMCs, taken before TCRalphabeta/CD19-depleted stem cell transplant. This clonotype was obtained from a boy aged 2 to 10 with acute lymphoblastic leukemia, due to receive a stem cell transplant. Here the CDR3 reads CASSIGTTPNLKQFF. The CDR3 coding sequence is TGTGCCAGTAGTATTGGGACTACACCGAATCTAAAGCAGTTCTTC.